This T cell receptor (beta chain) was sequenced for a study of CD8+CD57+ T cells in acquired aplastic anemia. Across the study: Sorted CD4+ and CD8+ cell DNA averaged approximately 3.2 ug.

Genomic DNA was employed as the template in profiling TCR beta VDJ and CDR3. TCRdb passed the reads through MiXCR, listing each CDR3 protein once. The sample lists under 40,000 distinct CDR3 sequences, under 80% occurring once. The germline V gene has CDR1 SEHNR and CDR2 FQNEAQ (reference sequence). The CDR3 contains 14 residues. The TCR sequence derives from a human donor in good health, serving as a control. The sequenced material came from sorted CD4+, CD8+, or CD8+CD57+ T cells (not recorded which) from PBMCs. V and J are TRBV7-9 and TRBJ2-5, with unresolved D. TRBJ2-7 explains the end of the DNA better; the J call may be wrong. CDR3 sequence (DNA): TGTGCCACCCGTATTGGTGGAGTCTCCTACGAGCAGTACTTC. It yields the protein CATRIGGVSYEQYF.